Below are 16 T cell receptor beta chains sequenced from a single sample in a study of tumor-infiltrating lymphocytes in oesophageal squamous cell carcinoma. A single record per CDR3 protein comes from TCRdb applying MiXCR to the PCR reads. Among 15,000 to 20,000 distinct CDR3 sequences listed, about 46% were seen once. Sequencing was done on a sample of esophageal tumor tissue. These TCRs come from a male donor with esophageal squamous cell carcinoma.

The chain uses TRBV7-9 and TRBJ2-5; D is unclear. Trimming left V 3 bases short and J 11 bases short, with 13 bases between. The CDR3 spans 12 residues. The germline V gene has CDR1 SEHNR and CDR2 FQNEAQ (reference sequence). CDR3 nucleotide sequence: TGTGCCAGCAGCTTGGCGGAAGATGAGCAGTACTTC. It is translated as CASSLAEDEQYF. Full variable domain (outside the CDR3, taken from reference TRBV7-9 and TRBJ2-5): DTGVSQNPRHKITKRGQNVTFRCDPISEHNRLYWYRQTLGQGPEFLTYFQNEAQLEKSRLLSDRFSAERPKGSFSTLEIQRTEQGDSAMYLCASSLAEDEQYFGPGTRLLVL.

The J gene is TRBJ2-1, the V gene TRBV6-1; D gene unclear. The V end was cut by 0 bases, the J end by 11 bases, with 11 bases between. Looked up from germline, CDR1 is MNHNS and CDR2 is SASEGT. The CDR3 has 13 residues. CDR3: CASSEAFYSQQFF. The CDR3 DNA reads TGTGCCAGCAGTGAAGCTTTTTACTCTCAGCAGTTCTTC.

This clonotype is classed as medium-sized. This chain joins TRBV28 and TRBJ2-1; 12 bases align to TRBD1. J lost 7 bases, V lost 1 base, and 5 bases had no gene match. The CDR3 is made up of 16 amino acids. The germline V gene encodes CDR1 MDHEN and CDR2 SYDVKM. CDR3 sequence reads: CASSLFVGQGANEQFF. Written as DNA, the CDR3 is TGTGCCAGCAGTTTATTTGTGGGACAGGGGGCGAATGAGCAGTTCTTC.

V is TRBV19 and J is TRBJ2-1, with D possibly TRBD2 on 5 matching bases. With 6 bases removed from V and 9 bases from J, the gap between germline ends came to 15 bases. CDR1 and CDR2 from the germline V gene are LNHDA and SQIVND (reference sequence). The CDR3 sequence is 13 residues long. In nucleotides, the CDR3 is TGTGCCAGTAGGGGAGCCGCAGGTAGTGAGCAGTTCTTC. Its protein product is CASRGAAGSEQFF.

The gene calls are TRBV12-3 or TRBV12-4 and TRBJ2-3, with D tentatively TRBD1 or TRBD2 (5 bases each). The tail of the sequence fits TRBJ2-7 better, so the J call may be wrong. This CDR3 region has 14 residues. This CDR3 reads CASSLSQGRNEQYF. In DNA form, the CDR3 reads TGTGCCAGCAGTTTATCCCAGGGACGCAACGAGCAGTACTTC.

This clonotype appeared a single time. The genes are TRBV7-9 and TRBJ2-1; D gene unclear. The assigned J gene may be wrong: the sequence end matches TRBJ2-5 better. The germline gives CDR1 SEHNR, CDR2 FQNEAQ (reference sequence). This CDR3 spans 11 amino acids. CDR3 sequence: CASSKRETQYF. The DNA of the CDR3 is TGTGCCAGCAGTAAAAGGGAGACCCAGTACTTC.

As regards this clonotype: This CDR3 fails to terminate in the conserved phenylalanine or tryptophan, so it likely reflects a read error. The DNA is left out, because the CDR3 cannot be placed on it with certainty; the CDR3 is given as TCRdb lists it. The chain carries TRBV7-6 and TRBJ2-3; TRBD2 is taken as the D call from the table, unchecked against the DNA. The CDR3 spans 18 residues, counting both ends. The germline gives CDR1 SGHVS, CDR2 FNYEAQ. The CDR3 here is CASSMRTSGPTMSSSSVR.

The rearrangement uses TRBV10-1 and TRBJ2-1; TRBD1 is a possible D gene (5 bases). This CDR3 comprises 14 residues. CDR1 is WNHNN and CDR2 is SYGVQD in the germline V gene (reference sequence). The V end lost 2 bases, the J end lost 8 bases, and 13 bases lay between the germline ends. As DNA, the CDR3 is TGCGCCAGCAGTGAGGCCCAGGGTGAACATGAGCAGTTCTTC. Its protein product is CASSEAQGEHEQFF.

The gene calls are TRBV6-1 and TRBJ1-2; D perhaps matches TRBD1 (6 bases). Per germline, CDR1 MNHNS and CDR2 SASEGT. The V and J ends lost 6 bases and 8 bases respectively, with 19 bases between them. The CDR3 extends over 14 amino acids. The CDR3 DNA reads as TGTGCCAGCAGGCCCAATGGGGGCCTCGGGGGCTACACCTTC. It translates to CASRPNGGLGGYTF.

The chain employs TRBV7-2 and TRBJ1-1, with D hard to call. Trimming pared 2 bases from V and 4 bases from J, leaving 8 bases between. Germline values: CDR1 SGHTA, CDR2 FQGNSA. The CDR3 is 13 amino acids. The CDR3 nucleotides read TGTGCCAGCAGCTTAAAGGGAGGCACTGAAGCTTTCTTT. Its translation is CASSLKGGTEAFF.

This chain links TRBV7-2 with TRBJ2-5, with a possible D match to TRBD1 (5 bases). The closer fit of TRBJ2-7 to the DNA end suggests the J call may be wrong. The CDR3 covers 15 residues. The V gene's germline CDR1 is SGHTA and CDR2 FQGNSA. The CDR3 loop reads CASSLDWGTSYEQYF. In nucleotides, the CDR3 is TGTGCCAGCAGCTTAGATTGGGGCACATCCTACGAGCAGTACTTC.

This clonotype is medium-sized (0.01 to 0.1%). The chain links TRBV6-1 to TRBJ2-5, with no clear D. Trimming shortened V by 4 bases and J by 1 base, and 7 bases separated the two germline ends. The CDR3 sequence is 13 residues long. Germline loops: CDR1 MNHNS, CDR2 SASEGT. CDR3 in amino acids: CASSGVSQETQYF. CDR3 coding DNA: TGTGCCAGCAGTGGGGTATCCCAAGAGACCCAGTACTTC.

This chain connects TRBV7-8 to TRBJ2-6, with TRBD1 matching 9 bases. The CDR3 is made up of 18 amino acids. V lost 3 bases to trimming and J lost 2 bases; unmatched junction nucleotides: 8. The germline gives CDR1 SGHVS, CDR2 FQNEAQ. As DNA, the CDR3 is TGTGCCAGCAGCTTCTTCGGGGACAGGGTCCCTGGGGCCAACGTCCTGACTTTC. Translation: CASSFFGDRVPGANVLTF.

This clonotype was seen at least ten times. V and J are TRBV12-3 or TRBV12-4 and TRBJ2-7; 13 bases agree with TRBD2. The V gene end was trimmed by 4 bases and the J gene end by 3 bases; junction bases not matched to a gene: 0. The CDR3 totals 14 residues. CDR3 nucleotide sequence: TGTGCCAGCAGTTGGACTAGCGGGGGCTACGAGCAGTACTTC. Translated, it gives CASSWTSGGYEQYF.

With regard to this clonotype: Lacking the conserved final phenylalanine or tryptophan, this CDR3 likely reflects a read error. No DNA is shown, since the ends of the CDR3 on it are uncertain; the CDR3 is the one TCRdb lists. CDR3 loop: CASSLVQGAYGYTFGS. J is TRBJ2-7 and V is TRBV11-2; the DNA was not used to check the table's D call, TRBD1. The CDR3 region is 16 residues in length, termini included. CDR1 and CDR2 (germline): SGHAT, FQNNGV.

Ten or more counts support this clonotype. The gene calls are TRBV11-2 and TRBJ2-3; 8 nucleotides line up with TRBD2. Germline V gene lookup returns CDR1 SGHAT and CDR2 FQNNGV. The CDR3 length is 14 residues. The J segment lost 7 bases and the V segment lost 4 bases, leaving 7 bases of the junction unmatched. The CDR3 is CASSSRLATNTQYF. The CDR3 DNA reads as TGTGCCAGCAGCTCAAGACTAGCGACAAATACGCAGTATTTT.